The clone carrying this TCR beta chain appeared many times. Its antigen is still unknown. The CDR3 is 15 amino acids. V was shortened by 4 bases and J by 3 bases, with 15 bases between the two germline ends. Per germline, CDR1 SEHNR and CDR2 FQNEAQ (reference sequence). The method was immunoSEQ multiplex PCR; TCRdb's version includes in-frame clones alone and lacks a portion of them. The sample has tens of thousands of clones, none seen only once; the top ten hold about 4.9%. The source of the sample is a study of T cells after posttransplantation cyclophosphamide. Study-wide results and caveats: Later post-transplant blood repertoires were often dominated by donor CD8+ memory clones.

Sequencing used PBMCs. The sequence was collected from a woman under 40 in good health and a related stem cell transplant donor. The V and J genes are TRBV7-9 and TRBJ1-1; D is perhaps TRBD1 (5 bases). CDR3 nucleotides: TGTGCCAGCAGCTCGTCGGACACCCTTTACACTGAAGCTTTCTTT. This codes for CASSSSDTLYTEAFF.